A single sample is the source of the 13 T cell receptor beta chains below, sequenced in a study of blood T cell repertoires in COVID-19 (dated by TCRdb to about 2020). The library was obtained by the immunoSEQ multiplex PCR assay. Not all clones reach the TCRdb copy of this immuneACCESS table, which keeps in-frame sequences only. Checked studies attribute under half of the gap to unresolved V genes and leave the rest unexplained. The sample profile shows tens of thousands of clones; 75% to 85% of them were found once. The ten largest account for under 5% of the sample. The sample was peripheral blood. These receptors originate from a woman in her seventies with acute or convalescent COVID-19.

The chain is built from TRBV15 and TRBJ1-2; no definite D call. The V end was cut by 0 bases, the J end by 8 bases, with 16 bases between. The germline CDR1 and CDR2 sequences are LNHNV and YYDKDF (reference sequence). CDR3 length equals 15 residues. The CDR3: CATSRDQGLFGGYTF. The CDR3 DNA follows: TGTGCCACCAGCAGAGATCAAGGACTCTTTGGGGGCTACACCTTC.

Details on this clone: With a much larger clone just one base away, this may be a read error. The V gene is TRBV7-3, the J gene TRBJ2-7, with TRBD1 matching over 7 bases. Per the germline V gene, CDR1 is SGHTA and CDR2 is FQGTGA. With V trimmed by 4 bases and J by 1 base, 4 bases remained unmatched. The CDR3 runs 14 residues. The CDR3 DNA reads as TGTGCCAGCAGCTCCCCGGGACAGTCCTACGAGCAGTACTTC. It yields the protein CASSSPGQSYEQYF. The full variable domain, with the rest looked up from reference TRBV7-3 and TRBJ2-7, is GAGVSQTPSNKVTEKGKYVELRCDPISGHTALYWYRQSLGQGPEFLIYFQGTGAADDSGLPNDRFFAVRPEGSVSTLKIQRTERGDSAVYLCASSSPGQSYEQYFGPGTRLTVT.

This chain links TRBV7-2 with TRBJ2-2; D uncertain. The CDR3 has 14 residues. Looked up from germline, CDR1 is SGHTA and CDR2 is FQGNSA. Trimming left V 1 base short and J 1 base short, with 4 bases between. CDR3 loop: CASSLVRNTGELFF. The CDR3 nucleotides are TGTGCCAGCAGCTTAGTTAGGAACACCGGGGAGCTGTTTTTT.

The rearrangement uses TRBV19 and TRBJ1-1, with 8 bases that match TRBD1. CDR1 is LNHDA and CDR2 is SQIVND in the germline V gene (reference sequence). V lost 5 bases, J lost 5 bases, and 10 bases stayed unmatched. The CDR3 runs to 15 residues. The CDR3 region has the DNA TGTGCCAGTAGTGGCCCCGTACAGGGGGATACTGAAGCTTTCTTT. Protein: CASSGPVQGDTEAFF.

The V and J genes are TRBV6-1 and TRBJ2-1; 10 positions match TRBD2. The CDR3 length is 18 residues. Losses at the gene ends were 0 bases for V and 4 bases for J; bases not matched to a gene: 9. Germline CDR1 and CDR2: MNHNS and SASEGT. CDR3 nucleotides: TGTGCCAGCAGTGAAGCGGGAGAAGCGGGGGGGCCTTACAATGAGCAGTTCTTC. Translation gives CASSEAGEAGGPYNEQFF.

CDR3 DNA: TGTGCCAGCAGCCCCGGACTAGCGGGGGGGCGCACAGATACGCAGTATTTT. It yields the protein CASSPGLAGGRTDTQYF. The chain recombines TRBV7-2 with TRBJ2-3; TRBD2 agrees at 15 bases. With 5 bases clipped from V and 1 base from J, the junction kept 4 bases outside the gene matches. Germline CDR1 SGHTA, CDR2 FQGNSA. The CDR3 is 17 residues long.

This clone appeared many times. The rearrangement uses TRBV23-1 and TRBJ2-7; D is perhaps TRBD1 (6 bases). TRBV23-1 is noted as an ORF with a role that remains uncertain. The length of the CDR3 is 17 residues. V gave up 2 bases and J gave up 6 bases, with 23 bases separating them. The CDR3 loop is CASSQHEGETVGGEQYF. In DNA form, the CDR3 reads TGCGCCAGCAGTCAACACGAGGGGGAAACCGTCGGAGGCGAGCAGTACTTC.

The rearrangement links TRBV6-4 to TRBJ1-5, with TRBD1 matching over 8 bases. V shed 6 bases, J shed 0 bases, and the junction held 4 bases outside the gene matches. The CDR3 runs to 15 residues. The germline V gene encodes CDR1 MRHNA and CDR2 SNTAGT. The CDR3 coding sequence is TGTGCCAGCAGAACGACAGGGGTTAGCAATCAGCCCCAGCATTTT. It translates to CASRTTGVSNQPQHF.

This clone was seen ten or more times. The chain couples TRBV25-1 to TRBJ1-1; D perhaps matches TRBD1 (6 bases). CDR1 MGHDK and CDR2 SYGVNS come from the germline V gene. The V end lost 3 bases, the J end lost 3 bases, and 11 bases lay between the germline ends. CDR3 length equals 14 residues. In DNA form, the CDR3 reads TGTGCCAGCAGTGATACAGGGTGGGACACTGAAGCTTTCTTT. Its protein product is CASSDTGWDTEAFF.

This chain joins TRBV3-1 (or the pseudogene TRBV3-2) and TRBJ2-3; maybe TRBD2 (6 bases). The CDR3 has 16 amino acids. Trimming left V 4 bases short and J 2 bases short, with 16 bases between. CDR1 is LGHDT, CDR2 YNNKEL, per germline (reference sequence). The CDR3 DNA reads TGTGCCAGCAGCCCCATCCGCGGGACTCACACAGATACGCAGTATTTT. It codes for CASSPIRGTHTDTQYF.

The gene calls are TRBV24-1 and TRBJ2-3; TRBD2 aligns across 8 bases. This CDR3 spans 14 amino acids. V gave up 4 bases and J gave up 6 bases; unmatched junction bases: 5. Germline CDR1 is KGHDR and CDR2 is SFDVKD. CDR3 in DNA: TGTGCCACCAGTGAACGGACTAGCCACGATACGCAGTATTTT. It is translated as CATSERTSHDTQYF.

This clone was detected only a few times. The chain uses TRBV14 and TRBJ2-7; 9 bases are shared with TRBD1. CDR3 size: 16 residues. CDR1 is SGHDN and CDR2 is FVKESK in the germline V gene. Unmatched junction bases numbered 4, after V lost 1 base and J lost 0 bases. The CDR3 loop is CASSQAGTGRSYEQYF. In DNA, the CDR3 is TGTGCCAGCAGCCAAGCCGGGACAGGGCGCTCCTACGAGCAGTACTTC.

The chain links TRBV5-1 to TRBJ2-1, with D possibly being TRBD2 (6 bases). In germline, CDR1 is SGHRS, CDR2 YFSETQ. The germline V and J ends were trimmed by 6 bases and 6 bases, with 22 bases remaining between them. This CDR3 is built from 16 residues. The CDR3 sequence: CASTLGGQGPSNEQFF. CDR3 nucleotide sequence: TGCGCCAGCACCCTTGGAGGGCAGGGCCCGTCCAATGAGCAGTTCTTC. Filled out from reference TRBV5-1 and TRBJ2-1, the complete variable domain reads KAGVTQTPRYLIKTRGQQVTLSCSPISGHRSVSWYQQTPGQGLQFLFEYFSETQRNKGNFPGRFSGRQFSNSRSEMNVSTLELGDSALYLCASTLGGQGPSNEQFFGPGTRLTVL.